One TCR beta chain is described in this entry. Its antigen is unidentified. The data are from a study of cytomegalovirus exposure and HLA in healthy donors. Study-wide points: Many donors carried some public TCRs, although rarity characterized most TCR sequences.

The CDR3 loop spans 17 amino acids. Unmatched junction bases numbered 8, after V lost 8 bases and J lost 2 bases. The germline V gene encodes CDR1 SGHVS and CDR2 FNYEAQ. The donors were part of the roughly 120-subject validation cohort, which stood apart from the roughly 670-subject first cohort. The table came from immunoSEQ multiplex PCR; TCRdb's copy has only in-frame clones and leaves some out. The sample records about 170,000 clones, roughly nine tenths being singletons. Sequences were obtained from PBMCs. This clonotype was sampled from a man aged 18 to 30 in good health and CMV-seropositive. The genes are TRBV7-6 and TRBJ2-6, with TRBD1 matching over 11 bases. The CDR3, as DNA: TGTGCCAGCCGTCTGGGGGGACAGGGGGCTGGGGCCAACGTCCTGACTTTC. This encodes CASRLGGQGAGANVLTF.